The T cell receptor (beta chain) under discussion was sequenced for a study of T-cell memory formation after mild COVID-19. Study-wide context: Clusters of TCRs were largely donor specific. Overall study results and limits: Clones which contracted sat mainly in CM and EM if CD4+, and in EMRA if CD8+.

A word on this clonotype: Its antigen is as yet unknown.

J was trimmed by 7 bases and V by 6 bases; bases with no gene match: 14. The CDR3 runs 16 residues. Germline V gene sequence: CDR1 MNHEY, CDR2 SVGAGI. TCRdb reprocessed the 5' RACE reads with MiXCR, giving one entry per CDR3 protein. The data contain around 180,000 distinct CDR3 sequences, 15% to 20% of them singletons. The receptor was isolated from a man between 18 and 35 years old who had mild COVID-19 (a few samples of this study predate the infection). Cell type and time point are not known. The sequenced sample was PBMCs or a T cell subset sorted from them (not recorded which). The V and J genes are TRBV6-5 and TRBJ1-5; TRBD1 aligns across 8 bases. Written as DNA, the CDR3 is TGTGCCAGCAGCCCCTTAGGACAGGGCAAACAACAGCCCCAGCATTTT. The encoded protein is CASSPLGQGKQQPQHF.